This TCR beta chain originates from a study of CD8+ T cells in alopecia areata. Study summary: The study gave tofacitinib for 6 to 18 months, then 6 months off drug. Study-level findings and limits: Under tofacitinib, numerous expanded lesional clonotypes remained detectable in scalp and blood.

Documented treatment: oral pan-JAK inhibitor, 5-10 mg twice daily. There are a few counts of this clone. Its antigen is unidentified. Sequencing used cDNA as its template, made by extracting RNA and reverse transcribing it. Profiling relied on immunoSEQ multiplex PCR, and the TCRdb table lists in-frame clones only, not all of them. The data contain about 120,000 clones, 58% of them seen just once; the ten biggest clones take up approximately 31%. The CDR3 loop spans 16 amino acids. V was shortened by 2 bases and J by 0 bases, with 11 bases between the two germline ends. Germline values: CDR1 MNHNS, CDR2 SASEGT.

Sequences were derived from CD8+ T cells sorted from blood, sampled at week 4, from a patient treated with tofacitinib. This sequence joins TRBV6-1 and TRBJ2-1; the D is unclear. The receptor was derived from a human donor with alopecia areata. The CDR3 DNA reads TGTGCCAGCAGTGAAAGGTGGGATAGCTCCTACAATGAGCAGTTCTTC. Amino acids: CASSERWDSSYNEQFF.